A single sample gave rise to the 6 T cell receptor beta chains below, sequenced in a study of T cell responses to AZD1222 COVID-19 vaccine. TCRdb's table, derived via immunoSEQ multiplex PCR, lists solely in-frame clones and lacks some. The table has more than 100,000 clones, 75% to 95% seen once; the top ten hold 1.5% to 2%. Sequencing was performed on peripheral blood, taken 28 days after the second AZD1222 dose. All receptors come from an adult who received the AZD1222 COVID-19 vaccine.

The chain links TRBV6-5 to TRBJ1-2; D not resolved. The CDR3 is 10 residues long. V shed 8 bases and J shed 10 bases, with 11 bases lying between them. The V gene's germline CDR1 is MNHEY and CDR2 SVGAGI. The CDR3 protein is CASSREYYTF. CDR3 nucleotides: TGTGCCAGCTCGCGGGAGTACTACACCTTC.

CDR3: CASSIDPRATEAFF. Written as DNA, the CDR3 is TGTGCCAGTAGTATAGACCCGAGGGCCACGGAGGCTTTCTTT. The rearrangement uses TRBV19 and TRBJ1-1; no reliable D call. Trimming shortened V by 0 bases and J by 11 bases, and 16 bases separated the two germline ends. The germline V gene has CDR1 LNHDA and CDR2 SQIVND (reference sequence). The CDR3 consists of 14 residues.

The chain has TRBV6-6 and TRBJ2-7, with 7 bases that match TRBD1. With 8 bases clipped from V and 5 bases from J, the junction kept 12 bases outside the gene matches. Germline values: CDR1 MNHNY, CDR2 SVGAGI (reference sequence). The CDR3 sequence is 14 residues long. CDR3 sequence (DNA): TGTGCCAGCCGCAGGACAGGCCCTTGGAACGAGCAGTACTTC. Protein sequence: CASRRTGPWNEQYF.

The genes are TRBV19 and TRBJ2-1, with TRBD1 as a possible D gene (7 bases). The germline gives CDR1 LNHDA, CDR2 SQIVND (reference sequence). V shed 3 bases and J shed 7 bases, with 19 bases lying between them. This CDR3 is built from 16 residues. Here the CDR3 DNA reads TGTGCCAGTAGTATGGTTCGGTCAGGGGGGAAGAATGAGCAGTTCTTC. Translating gives CASSMVRSGGKNEQFF.

This clone has only one observation. The chain couples TRBV19 to TRBJ1-1; D remains ambiguous. CDR3 length: 14 residues. Germline CDR1 is LNHDA and CDR2 is SQIVND (reference sequence). V lost 5 bases and J 2 bases, leaving 12 bases between the germline ends. DNA of the CDR3: TGTGCCAGTAGTCCGCGACGGACTAACACTGAAGCTTTCTTT. Its protein is CASSPRRTNTEAFF.

The chain recombines TRBV3-1 (or the pseudogene TRBV3-2) with TRBJ1-1; D remains ambiguous. This CDR3 contains 15 residues. Germline CDR1 is LGHDT and CDR2 is YNNKEL (reference sequence). Between the trimmed V and J ends, which lost 1 base and 5 bases, there was a span of 14 bases. CDR3 DNA: TGTGCCAGCAGCCAAGGGGAGGTCCTGGGGACTGAAGCTTTCTTT. It encodes CASSQGEVLGTEAFF.